The 6 T cell receptor beta chains below all came from one sample that was sequenced in a study of blood T cell repertoires in COVID-19. Produced via immunoSEQ multiplex PCR; TCRdb's table is partial and in-frame only. The table records roughly 180,000 clones, roughly 94% of them present only once. Sequencing used peripheral blood. Every receptor here comes from a young man with COVID-19, enrolled during active disease.

The chain recombines TRBV27 with TRBJ2-7, with 9 positions matching TRBD2. The CDR3 covers 15 residues. Germline loops: CDR1 MNHEY, CDR2 SMNVEV (reference sequence). The J segment lost 2 bases and the V segment lost 2 bases, leaving 4 bases of the junction unmatched. The CDR3 is CASSLERGATYEQYF. In DNA form, the CDR3 reads TGTGCCAGCAGTTTAGAGCGGGGGGCCACCTACGAGCAGTACTTC.

About this clone: One junction end disagrees with the germline gene, perhaps due to a read error. The chain combines TRBV5-1 with TRBJ1-2; D remains unclear. Germline CDR1 reads SGHRS; CDR2 reads YFSETQ. The CDR3 is 13 residues long. CDR3 sequence: CASSPGASYDYTF. The CDR3 region has the DNA TGCGCCAGCAGCCCGGGAGCCTCCTATGACTACACCTTC.

The chain employs TRBV4-1 and TRBJ1-1, with D possibly TRBD1 on 6 matching bases. Germline CDR1 reads MGHRA; CDR2 reads YSYEKL. The CDR3 sequence is 15 residues long. Deletions cut 5 bases from V and 1 base from J, with 14 bases between. The CDR3 loop reads CASSEVVRGNTEAFF. CDR3 coding DNA: TGCGCCAGCAGCGAAGTGGTCAGGGGGAACACTGAAGCTTTCTTT.

The J gene is TRBJ2-7, the V gene TRBV7-9; D unresolved. The CDR3 contains 13 residues. The germline CDR1 and CDR2 sequences are SEHNR and FQNEAQ (reference sequence). V was trimmed by 2 bases and J by 2 bases, leaving 7 bases between them. The CDR3 spells CASSLTGAYEQYF. CDR3 coding DNA: TGTGCCAGCAGCTTAACCGGTGCCTACGAGCAGTACTTC.

The gene calls are TRBV19 and TRBJ1-5; D perhaps matches TRBD1 (6 bases). This CDR3 has 14 residues. V was pared by 3 bases and J by 3 bases, with 9 bases between. Germline-derived CDR1 and CDR2 are LNHDA and SQIVND (reference sequence). CDR3 sequence: CASSIRTDNQPQHF. Here the CDR3 DNA reads TGTGCCAGTAGTATCCGGACAGACAATCAGCCCCAGCATTTT.

This chain links TRBV3-1 (or the pseudogene TRBV3-2) with TRBJ1-2, with D possibly being TRBD1 (6 bases). Looked up from germline, CDR1 is LGHDT and CDR2 is YNNKEL (reference sequence). V was clipped by 2 bases and J by 8 bases, with 21 bases between them. The CDR3 loop spans 16 amino acids. The CDR3 region has the DNA TGTGCCAGCAGCCAACCGAACACCGGGACACTTGTAGGCTACACCTTC. Its translation: CASSQPNTGTLVGYTF.